This T cell receptor (beta chain) appears in the sequencing data of a study of response to subunit inactivated influenza vaccine. The CDR3 covers 14 residues. Trimming left V 8 bases short and J 5 bases short, with 15 bases between. Via MiXCR, TCRdb re-called the RT-PCR reads, giving one row per CDR3 protein. The sample carries 650,000 to 800,000 distinct CDR3 sequences, roughly 20% recorded once. This clonotype was seen more than once but under ten times. Its antigen is unknown. Study conclusions and caveats: New T cells are recruited in small numbers by each seasonal influenza vaccination, according to the authors' suggestion.

The receptor comes from a man in his fifties who received an inactivated influenza vaccine. The chain recombines TRBV12-3 or TRBV12-4 with TRBJ2-2; D may be TRBD1 (5 bases). Sample: PBMCs from blood, taken roughly 5 days after vaccination. CDR3 DNA: TGTGCCAGCCTAAGAAGGGGTGGTACCGGGGAGCTGTTTTTT. Translation gives CASLRRGGTGELFF.